Following are 5 T cell receptor beta chains from one sample sequenced in a study of immune heterogeneity within non-small cell lung tumors. Template was bulk tumor genomic DNA, roughly 650 ng per sample. Several biopsies per primary tumor, spaced far apart, were taken during surgery. Samples came from untreated patients having curative surgery for newly diagnosed non-small cell lung cancer. Amplification of TCR beta CDR3 was performed by multiplex PCR with 32 V and 13 J primers. TCRdb analysed the multiplex PCR reads with MiXCR anew, one entry per CDR3 protein. The table lists fewer than 3,000 distinct CDR3 sequences, approximately 55% of them singletons. Sequencing input: lung tumor tissue. These receptors were collected from a man in his sixties with non-small cell lung cancer.

The rearrangement uses TRBV30 and TRBJ1-5; D unclear. Trimming shortened V by 2 bases and J by 5 bases, and 7 bases separated the two germline ends. This CDR3 comprises 12 residues. Germline lookup yields CDR1 GTSNPN and CDR2 SVGIG (reference sequence). The CDR3 DNA follows: TGTGCCTGGAGTCCCTCGGATCAGCCCCAGCATTTT. Its translation: CAWSPSDQPQHF.

The genes are TRBV19 and TRBJ1-1, with TRBD1 as a possible D gene (5 bases). The CDR3 extends over 13 amino acids. V was cut by 3 bases and J by 5 bases, with 10 bases left in between. The germline V gene has CDR1 LNHDA and CDR2 SQIVND (reference sequence). The CDR3 loop is CASSILGGTEAFF. The CDR3 DNA reads TGTGCCAGTAGTATTTTGGGGGGGACTGAAGCTTTCTTT. Filled out from reference TRBV19 and TRBJ1-1, the complete variable domain reads DGGITQSPKYLFRKEGQNVTLSCEQNLNHDAMYWYRQDPGQGLRLIYYSQIVNDFQKGDIAEGYSVSREKKESFPLTVTSAQKNPTAFYLCASSILGGTEAFFGQGTRLTVV.

This clonotype has only one observation. The V and J genes are TRBV19 and TRBJ2-6; D gene ambiguous. The CDR3 runs 13 residues. The V end was cut by 10 bases, the J end by 1 base, with 8 bases between. Per the germline V gene, CDR1 is LNHDA and CDR2 is SQIVND (reference sequence). CDR3 protein: CATSISGANVLTF. The CDR3 DNA sequence: TGTGCCACTTCGATATCTGGGGCCAACGTCCTGACTTTC.

This clonotype was seen a handful of times. The gene calls are TRBV18 and TRBJ1-6, with 9 nucleotides matching TRBD1. CDR1 and CDR2 from the germline V gene are KGHSH and LQKENI. Trimming cost V 6 bases and J 6 bases; bases outside gene matches: 6. CDR3 length equals 15 residues. The CDR3 DNA reads TGTGCCAGCTCCGCCGGGACAGGGATTAATTCACCCCTCCACTTT. It specifies CASSAGTGINSPLHF. Combining the CDR3 with reference TRBV18 and TRBJ1-6 gives the whole variable domain NAGVMQNPRHLVRRRGQEARLRCSPMKGHSHVYWYRQLPEEGLKFMVYLQKENIIDESGMPKERFSAEFPKEGPSILRIQQVVRGDSAAYFCASSAGTGINSPLHFGNGTRLTVT.

The chain is built from TRBV4-1 and TRBJ1-5; maybe TRBD1 (5 bases). The CDR3 contains 17 residues. The V and J ends lost 6 bases and 2 bases respectively, with 20 bases between them. Germline loops: CDR1 MGHRA, CDR2 YSYEKL. The CDR3 DNA reads as TGCGCCAGCAGTAAGATACTGATAGGGGACGGCAATCAGCCCCAGCATTTT. This codes for CASSKILIGDGNQPQHF.